Listed below are T cell receptor beta chains from one sample, sequenced in a study of radiotherapy plus CTLA-4 blockade in lung cancer. TCRdb's table, derived via immunoSEQ multiplex PCR, lists solely in-frame clones and lacks some. The data contain approximately 85,000 clones, around 83% of them seen just once; the ten biggest clones take up less than 15%. Sample: peripheral blood, taken from a patient treated with radiotherapy plus ipilimumab. The origin of the receptors is a human donor with non-small cell lung cancer that progressed on radiotherapy plus ipilimumab. Both conserved end residues are part of each CDR3. Each record gives: clone size, D gene, V gene, J gene, CDR3 DNA, CDR3 protein. A D gene is named only where the DNA matches it firmly. A clone size is listed for some rows: how often the clone was seen (once, few, many), or a class if it is expanded.

>.|.|TRBV5-1|TRBJ1-2
TGCGCCAGCAGTAGGGGTGGTGGCTACACCTTC
CASSRGGGYTF
>.|.|TRBV7-3|TRBJ2-1
TGTGCCAGCAGCCTAGGACTGGATGAGCAGTTCTTC
CASSLGLDEQFF
>few|.|TRBV4-3|TRBJ1-1
TGCGCCAGCAGCCAACGCTGGGGCATGAACACTGAAGCTTTCTTT
CASSQRWGMNTEAFF
>.|.|TRBV19|TRBJ1-4
TGTGCCAGTAGTATGCAGGGGCCTAATGAAAAACTGTTTTTT
CASSMQGPNEKLFF
>.|TRBD2|TRBV15|TRBJ2-7
TGTGCCACCAGCAGAGCACTAGCGGGAGTGGTTTACGAGCAGTACTTC
CATSRALAGVVYEQYF
>.|.|TRBV27|TRBJ2-1
TGTGCCAGCAGTTTGGAGTCAACAGGCTACAATGAGCAGTTCTTC
CASSLESTGYNEQFF
>.|.|TRBV10-2|TRBJ1-2
TGCGCCAGCAGTGATAGGGGCTCAGATGGTGGCTACACCTTC
CASSDRGSDGGYTF
>.|.|TRBV5-4|TRBJ1-2
TGTGCCAGCAGCTTCAGTAGGGGGGCCTCTAACTATGGCTACACCTTC
CASSFSRGASNYGYTF
>few|TRBD2|TRBV5-4|TRBJ2-7
TGTGCCAGCAGCTGGGGGGGAGAGCAGTACTTC
CASSWGGEQYF
>.|TRBD1|TRBV5-1|TRBJ2-7
TGCGCCAGCACGGTGGACAGGGGCTACGAGCAGTACTTC
CASTVDRGYEQYF
>once|.|TRBV18|TRBJ2-1
TGTGCCAGCTCACCGACTGGATACAATGAGCAGTTCTTC
CASSPTGYNEQFF
>.|TRBD2|TRBV7-2|TRBJ2-7
TGTGCCAGCAGCACCCGTAGCGGGAGTTGGTACGAGCAGTACTTC
CASSTRSGSWYEQYF
>.|.|TRBV7-9|TRBJ2-7
TGTGCCAGCAGCCAGGCCTTGACCACCTACCTCGAGCAGTACTTC
CASSQALTTYLEQYF
>.|.|TRBV19|TRBJ2-7
TGTGCCAGTAGTATGAACCGGTGGGGTCACCACGAGCAGTACTTC
CASSMNRWGHHEQYF
>.|.|TRBV6-5|TRBJ2-7
TGTGCCAGCAGTGGTCTGGACGAGCAGTACTTC
CASSGLDEQYF
>once|.|TRBV28|TRBJ2-7
TGTGCCAGCAGTCCCGGGAGCCTCTGGGGGGATTACGAGCAGTACTTC
CASSPGSLWGDYEQYF
>.|TRBD1|TRBV9|TRBJ1-1
TGTGCCAGCAGCGCCCTGGGGACAGGGTGGGGAAACACTGAAGCTTTCTTT
CASSALGTGWGNTEAFF
>.|.|TRBV18|TRBJ1-2
TGTGCCAGCTCAGCTGACAGGTCCCACTATGGCTACACCTTC
CASSADRSHYGYTF
>.|.|TRBV14|TRBJ2-7
TGTGCCAGCAGCCAATCGACCTACGAGCAGTACTTC
CASSQSTYEQYF
>.|.|TRBV7-2|TRBJ1-5
TGTGCCAGCTCACCGATGTACAGGGAGAATCAGCCCCAGCATTTT
CASSPMYRENQPQHF
>.|.|TRBV5-1|TRBJ2-3
TGCGCCAGCAGCTTTACAGGGAACGGAGCAGATACGCAGTATTTT
CASSFTGNGADTQYF
>.|.|TRBV5-4|TRBJ1-1
TGTGCCAGCAGCTGGGGACGGGGGACTGAAGCTTTCTTT
CASSWGRGTEAFF
>once|.|TRBV7-8|TRBJ2-7
TGTGCCAGCAGCTTAGCCCAGGGGTACGAGCAGTACTTC
CASSLAQGYEQYF
>.|TRBD1|TRBV6-5|TRBJ2-2
TGTGCCAGCTGCCCGGCGCAGGGGGCAACCGGGGAGCTGTTTTTT
CASCPAQGATGELFF
>.|.|TRBV6-1|TRBJ1-2
TGTGCCAGCAGTCCGGGGCGAAACTATGGCTACACCTTC
CASSPGRNYGYTF
>.|.|TRBV27|TRBJ2-3
TGTGCCAGCAGTCCTTGGACCCGGCGGGATACGCAGTATTTT
CASSPWTRRDTQYF
>.|.|TRBV6-1|TRBJ1-3
TGTGCCAGCAGTGAGGGCTCTGGAAACACCATATATTTT
CASSEGSGNTIYF
>.|TRBD2|TRBV5-4|TRBJ2-2
TGTGCCAGCACCTCCGGGACTAGCGGGACCGGGGAGCTGTTTTTT
CASTSGTSGTGELFF
>.|.|TRBV28|TRBJ1-5
TGTGCCAGCATAGGGACGGGAATGGATCAGCCCCAGCATTTT
CASIGTGMDQPQHF
>.|.|TRBV7-2|TRBJ2-6
TGTGCCAGCAGACAGGGTTCTGGGGCCAACGTCCTGACTTTC
CASRQGSGANVLTF
>once|TRBD1|TRBV11-3|TRBJ2-2
TGTGCCAGCAGCTTGGACAGGGGCAACACCGGGGAGCTGTTTTTT
CASSLDRGNTGELFF
>.|.|TRBV9|TRBJ2-3
TGTGCCAGCAGCGTAGAAGGGTTCCCAGATACGCAGTATTTT
CASSVEGFPDTQYF
>few|TRBD1|TRBV18|TRBJ2-7
TGTGCCAGCTCACAAGGGACAGGGAGGTACGAGCAGTACTTC
CASSQGTGRYEQYF